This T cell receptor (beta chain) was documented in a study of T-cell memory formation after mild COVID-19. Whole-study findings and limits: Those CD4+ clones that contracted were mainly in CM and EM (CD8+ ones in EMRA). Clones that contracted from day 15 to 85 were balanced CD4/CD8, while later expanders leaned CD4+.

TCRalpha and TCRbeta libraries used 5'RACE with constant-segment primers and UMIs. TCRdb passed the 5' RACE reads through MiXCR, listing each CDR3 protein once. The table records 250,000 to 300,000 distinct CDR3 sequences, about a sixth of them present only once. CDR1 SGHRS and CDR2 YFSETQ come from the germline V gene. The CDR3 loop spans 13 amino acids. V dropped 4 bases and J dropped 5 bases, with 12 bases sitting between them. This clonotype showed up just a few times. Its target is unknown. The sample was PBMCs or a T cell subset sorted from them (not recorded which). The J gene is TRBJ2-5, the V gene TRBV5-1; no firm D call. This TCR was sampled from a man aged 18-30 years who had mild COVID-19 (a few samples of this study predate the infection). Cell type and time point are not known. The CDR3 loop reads CASSEGSGETQYF. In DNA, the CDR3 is TGCGCCAGCAGCGAAGGATCCGGGGAGACCCAGTACTTC. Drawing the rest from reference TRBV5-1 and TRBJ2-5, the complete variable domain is KAGVTQTPRYLIKTRGQQVTLSCSPISGHRSVSWYQQTPGQGLQFLFEYFSETQRNKGNFPGRFSGRQFSNSRSEMNVSTLELGDSALYLCASSEGSGETQYFGPGTRLLVL.